This T cell receptor (beta chain) was sequenced in a study of cytomegalovirus exposure and HLA in healthy donors. General observations from the study: Reportedly, cytomegalovirus status was diagnosed with high sensitivity and specificity.

Primers for the PCR totalled 60 Vbeta and 13 Jbeta. Using immunoSEQ multiplex PCR, the repertoire was profiled, and TCRdb retains in-frame clones only, with some absent. The data show more than 95,000 clones, 9.5% to 15% seen once. CDR1 is SGHVS and CDR2 is FNYEAQ in the germline V gene. The CDR3 spans 18 residues. V was cut by 2 bases and J by 8 bases, with 25 bases left in between. This clone was found a few times. Antigen specificity is unknown. The chain carries TRBV7-6 and TRBJ2-1; maybe TRBD2 (6 bases). This receptor was identified in a man between 40 and 49 years old in good health and CMV-seropositive. Sequencing was performed on PBMCs. The CDR3 region has the DNA TGTGCCAGCAGCTTACCCCTGTGGCGGGGTAGTGGCCCGGATGAGCAGTTCTTC. It encodes CASSLPLWRGSGPDEQFF.